One sample yielded the 10 T cell receptor beta chains listed below, sequenced in a study of OX40 agonist ivuxolimab in advanced cancers. TCRdb keeps only in-frame clones here, not all; method: immunoSEQ multiplex PCR. Seen here are around 18,000 clones, just under 75% observed once, and the top ten hold roughly 24%. Sample: CD4+ or CD8+ T cells sorted from blood, taken in a trial of the OX40 agonist ivuxolimab. These TCRs come from an adult with an advanced solid tumor such as melanoma, head and neck, liver or kidney cancer.

The chain combines TRBV16 with TRBJ1-5, with no clear D. Trimming stripped 0 bases from V and 0 bases from J, with 9 bases between. The germline CDR1 and CDR2 sequences are KGHSY and FQNENV. The CDR3 consists of 16 residues. The CDR3 loop reads CASSQSTVYSNQPQHF. DNA for the CDR3: TGTGCCAGCAGCCAATCGACGGTGTATAGCAATCAGCCCCAGCATTTT.

A note on this clone: The same CDR3 arises from other DNA sequences in this sample as well. The chain couples TRBV29-1 to TRBJ1-2; no clear D gene. Trimming removed 1 base from V and 0 bases from J, with 9 bases in between. Germline V gene lookup returns CDR1 SQVTM and CDR2 ANQGSEA. The CDR3 contains 14 residues. CDR3: CSVEGGRANYGYTF. CDR3 in DNA: TGCAGCGTTGAAGGCGGACGGGCTAACTATGGCTACACCTTC.

On this clone itself: The junction does not match germline at one end; this may be a read error. The chain couples TRBV7-2 to TRBJ2-2; maybe TRBD2 (6 bases). CDR3 length: 17 amino acids. Germline V gene sequence: CDR1 SGHTA, CDR2 FQGNSA. CDR3 coding DNA: TGCGCCAGCAGCCCGAGGTGGGCGGGGCACTCTACCGGGGAGCTGTTTTTT. Its translation is CASSPRWAGHSTGELFF.

The chain carries TRBV28 and TRBJ2-7; 10 nucleotides agree with TRBD2. With 5 bases clipped from V and 4 bases from J, the junction kept 8 bases outside the gene matches. The CDR3 has 15 residues. The germline CDR1 and CDR2 sequences are MDHEN and SYDVKM. CDR3 coding DNA: TGTGCCAGCAGTATTAGCGGGGGGACGCTTTACGAGCAGTACTTC. Encoded protein: CASSISGGTLYEQYF.

This clone has a single count. J is TRBJ2-2 and V is TRBV29-1; D not resolved. V was pared by 0 bases and J by 6 bases, with 5 bases between. The length of the CDR3 is 12 residues. Per the germline V gene, CDR1 is SQVTM and CDR2 is ANQGSEA. CDR3 coding DNA: TGCAGCGTTGAAGATAGACCCGGGGAGCTGTTTTTT. Its translation is CSVEDRPGELFF.

The chain has TRBV27 and TRBJ1-1, with TRBD1 matching 9 bases. The germline V gene encodes CDR1 MNHEY and CDR2 SMNVEV (reference sequence). CDR3 length: 14 amino acids. V lost 7 bases to trimming and J lost 5 bases; unmatched junction nucleotides: 8. The CDR3 is CASTPGQGGTEAFF. The CDR3 DNA sequence: TGTGCCAGCACCCCGGGACAGGGAGGAACTGAAGCTTTCTTT.

The rearrangement joins TRBV7-6 to TRBJ2-7; TRBD2 might be the D (5 bases). Trimming stripped 1 base from V and 2 bases from J, with 9 bases between. The CDR3 is 14 amino acids. CDR1 is SGHVS and CDR2 is FNYEAQ in the germline V gene. The CDR3 spells CASSLEHGAYEQYF. The CDR3 nucleotides read TGTGCCAGCAGCTTAGAGCACGGGGCCTACGAGCAGTACTTC.

The gene calls are TRBV19 and TRBJ2-3, with TRBD1 matching 10 bases. The CDR3 is 20 residues long. Trimming took 6 bases from V and 0 from J; bases not matched to a gene: 18. Germline CDR1 LNHDA, CDR2 SQIVND (reference sequence). CDR3: CASSLPGTGDNASSTDTQYF. The CDR3 DNA reads as TGTGCCAGTAGCCTCCCCGGGACAGGGGACAACGCATCTAGCACAGATACGCAGTATTTT. Complete variable domain (other parts from reference TRBV19 and TRBJ2-3): DGGITQSPKYLFRKEGQNVTLSCEQNLNHDAMYWYRQDPGQGLRLIYYSQIVNDFQKGDIAEGYSVSREKKESFPLTVTSAQKNPTAFYLCASSLPGTGDNASSTDTQYFGPGTRLTVL.

The chain recombines TRBV13 with TRBJ2-1; possible D gene TRBD2, 5 bases. The germline V and J ends were trimmed by 5 bases and 3 bases, with 14 bases remaining between them. The germline CDR1 and CDR2 sequences are PRHDT and FYEKMQ (reference sequence). The CDR3 spans 15 residues. DNA for the CDR3: TGTGCCAGCAGCCCCCGGGGTTACAACTACAATGAGCAGTTCTTC. Protein sequence: CASSPRGYNYNEQFF.

The V gene is TRBV2, the J gene TRBJ2-5, with no clear D. Germline loops: CDR1 SNHLY, CDR2 FYNNEI. This CDR3 comprises 15 residues. V gave up 6 bases and J gave up 4 bases, with 18 bases separating them. In nucleotides, the CDR3 is TGTGCCAGCAGCGAGGCGCTCCTGGGAAGAGAGACCCAGTACTTC. It yields the protein CASSEALLGRETQYF.